The 20 T cell receptor beta chains presented below share a single source sample, sequenced in a study of graft-versus-host responses after intestinal transplantation. Researchers processed graft tissue to release intraepithelial and lamina propria lymphocytes. Produced via immunoSEQ multiplex PCR; TCRdb's table is partial and in-frame only. The sample has tens of thousands of clones, about three quarters seen once. The material was ileum tissue, obtained 98 days after intestinal transplantation. The receptors derive from a human patient who received an intestinal transplant, so some T cells may come from the graft donor.

This clone was seen more than once but under ten times. This chain links TRBV7-9 with TRBJ2-5; a possible D gene is TRBD2 (7 bases). Trimming removed 11 bases at V and 1 base at J, with 11 bases between. Germline-derived CDR1 and CDR2 are SEHNR and FQNEAQ (reference sequence). This CDR3 is 12 amino acids long. CDR3 region: CAGGDTQETQYF. DNA of the CDR3: TGTGCCGGGGGGGACACCCAAGAGACCCAGTACTTC.

This clone was detected only once. The chain joins TRBV29-1 to TRBJ1-1, with TRBD1 matching over 7 bases. J gave up 0 bases and V 6 bases, and 10 bases lay outside the gene matches. The CDR3 sequence is 15 residues long. Germline V CDR1 and CDR2: SQVTM, ANQGSEA. Here the CDR3 reads CSVGTNRGLNTEAFF. In DNA form, the CDR3 reads TGCAGCGTCGGGACCAACAGGGGTTTGAACACTGAAGCTTTCTTT.

The genes are TRBV7-8 and TRBJ1-5, with TRBD1 matching 9 bases. The CDR3 is made up of 15 amino acids. Germline V lookup: CDR1 SGHVS, CDR2 FQNEAQ. Germline trimming cut 4 bases from V and 1 base from J; bases unmatched to any gene: 2. DNA of the CDR3: TGTGCCAGCAGCTGGGACAGGGTAAGCAATCAGCCCCAGCATTTT. Amino acid sequence: CASSWDRVSNQPQHF.

A note on this clone: The sample has other DNA sequences that encode this CDR3 too. The gene calls are TRBV6-1 and TRBJ2-1; 10 bases are shared with TRBD2. The CDR3 sequence is 15 residues long. The V segment lost 5 bases and the J segment 5 bases; nucleotides outside the gene matches: 6. The germline V gene has CDR1 MNHNS and CDR2 SASEGT. This CDR3 is CASSPSGGPNNEQFF. CDR3 nucleotide sequence: TGTGCCAGCAGTCCTAGCGGGGGACCAAACAATGAGCAGTTCTTC.

The chain has TRBV7-9 and TRBJ1-1; 9 bases fit TRBD1. Losses at the gene ends were 6 bases for V and 5 bases for J; bases not matched to a gene: 10. The CDR3 length is 15 residues. Germline values: CDR1 SEHNR, CDR2 FQNEAQ (reference sequence). This chain's CDR3 is CASSRSDRGGTEAFF. Written as DNA, the CDR3 is TGTGCCAGCAGTCGCTCGGACAGGGGAGGAACTGAAGCTTTCTTT.

The rearrangement links TRBV19 to TRBJ1-5; D is unclear. The CDR3 has 15 amino acids. Germline CDR1 reads LNHDA; CDR2 reads SQIVND (reference sequence). V gave up 3 bases and J gave up 0 bases, with 9 bases separating them. CDR3 residues: CASSIWPTSNQPQHF. Here the CDR3 DNA reads TGTGCCAGTAGTATCTGGCCTACTAGCAATCAGCCCCAGCATTTT.

The chain has TRBV27 and TRBJ2-5, with no clear D. Looked up from germline, CDR1 is MNHEY and CDR2 is SMNVEV (reference sequence). The ends were cut back, 10 bases at V and 4 bases at J, with 16 bases in the middle. The CDR3 spans 13 residues. CDR3 protein: CATSRAVGETQYF. The CDR3 region has the DNA TGTGCCACCTCCCGCGCGGTGGGAGAGACCCAGTACTTC.

The chain links TRBV6-5 to TRBJ2-1, with D hard to call. Between the trimmed V and J ends, which lost 6 bases and 4 bases, there was a span of 4 bases. CDR3 length: 11 residues. Germline V lookup: CDR1 MNHEY, CDR2 SVGAGI. The CDR3 spells CASREYNEQFF. The CDR3 nucleotides read TGTGCCAGCAGAGAGTACAATGAGCAGTTCTTC.

CDR3 coding DNA: TGTGCCAGCGCTGGTAGGGGGGCAGGAGAGACCCAGTACTTC. Protein sequence: CASAGRGAGETQYF. The gene calls are TRBV6-5 and TRBJ2-5; D is possibly TRBD1 or TRBD2 (6 bases each). Trimming stripped 8 bases from V and 4 bases from J, with 17 bases between. There are 14 residues in the CDR3. Germline CDR1 reads MNHEY; CDR2 reads SVGAGI.

The chain carries TRBV28 and TRBJ1-4; no firm D call. V lost 7 bases and J lost 7, with 19 bases in between. This CDR3 is 15 amino acids long. Germline assignment: CDR1 MDHEN and CDR2 SYDVKM. The CDR3 protein is CASNPRRVLGEKLFF. The DNA of the CDR3 is TGTGCCAGCAATCCTCGGCGGGTTTTGGGTGAAAAACTGTTTTTT.

The chain is built from TRBV30 and TRBJ1-2, with D perhaps TRBD1 (5 bases). Trimming stripped 4 bases from V and 4 bases from J, with 10 bases between. The CDR3 consists of 12 residues. CDR1 and CDR2 (germline): GTSNPN, SVGIG (reference sequence). CDR3 DNA: TGTGCCTGGACGGCAGGGCTCTATGGCTACACCTTC. It specifies CAWTAGLYGYTF.

This clone has only one observation. The CDR3 protein is CASSYWDGEAFF. CDR3 nucleotide sequence: TGTGCCAGCAGTTATTGGGACGGTGAAGCTTTCTTT. V gene TRBV6-5 combines with J gene TRBJ1-1; weak D call: TRBD1 (5 bases). The germline V gene encodes CDR1 MNHEY and CDR2 SVGAGI. This CDR3 comprises 12 residues. Trimming pared 3 bases from V and 7 bases from J, leaving 9 bases between.

The rearrangement uses TRBV7-9 and TRBJ2-5; D gene uncertain. V was pared by 5 bases and J by 5 bases, with 9 bases between. Germline V gives CDR1 SEHNR, CDR2 FQNEAQ (reference sequence). The CDR3 is 12 amino acids. Here the CDR3 reads CASSDLAETQYF. The CDR3, as DNA: TGTGCCAGCAGCGATTTGGCGGAGACCCAGTACTTC.

The chain recombines TRBV6-5 with TRBJ1-1; tentatively, D is TRBD1 (5 bases). V lost 2 bases to trimming and J lost 0 bases, with 13 bases between them. Germline-derived CDR1 and CDR2 are MNHEY and SVGAGI. This CDR3 spans 16 amino acids. The CDR3 nucleotides read TGTGCCAGCAGTTACGGGGGGGTCGGGTTGAACACTGAAGCTTTCTTT. It translates to CASSYGGVGLNTEAFF.

The chain carries TRBV9 and TRBJ1-1; D is undetermined. V shed 0 bases and J shed 8 bases, with 14 bases lying between them. This CDR3 is 14 amino acids long. The germline gives CDR1 SGDLS, CDR2 YYNGEE. CDR3 nucleotide sequence: TGTGCCAGCAGCGTAGAAGACGATGTTGGGGAAGCTTTCTTT. Residues: CASSVEDDVGEAFF.

The DNA of the CDR3 is TGTGCCAGCAGCTTAGGGGCGGGACGGTCCGACTATGGCTACACCTTC. Amino acids: CASSLGAGRSDYGYTF. The V and J genes are TRBV6-6 and TRBJ1-2; weak D call: TRBD1 (5 bases). Germline V gene sequence: CDR1 MNHNY, CDR2 SVGAGI (reference sequence). There are 16 residues in the CDR3. Trimming pared 6 bases from V and 3 bases from J, leaving 20 bases between.

V is TRBV6-6 and J is TRBJ2-4; D is unresolved. CDR3 size: 12 residues. V was cut by 2 bases and J by 8 bases, with 7 bases left in between. Germline CDR1 reads MNHNY; CDR2 reads SVGAGI (reference sequence). The CDR3 loop is CASSYTLDIQYF. CDR3 bases: TGTGCCAGCAGTTACACCCTTGACATTCAGTACTTC.

The rearrangement joins TRBV6-5 to TRBJ2-1; 10 bases fit TRBD2. The CDR3 spans 15 residues. Germline assignment: CDR1 MNHEY and CDR2 SVGAGI. V was pared by 4 bases and J by 6 bases, with 6 bases of the junction left unmatched. DNA of the CDR3: TGTGCCAGCAGTTGGCCTAGCGGGGGTATCAATGAGCAGTTCTTC. Amino acids: CASSWPSGGINEQFF.

This clone appeared a single time. V is TRBV2 and J is TRBJ2-1; the match to TRBD1 covers 7 bases. Germline CDR1 reads SNHLY; CDR2 reads FYNNEI. The J segment lost 3 bases and the V segment lost 5 bases, leaving 10 bases of the junction unmatched. This CDR3 has 16 residues. The CDR3 coding sequence is TGTGCCAGCAGTTATGCCGGGACAGTTATCTACAATGAGCAGTTCTTC. Its protein product is CASSYAGTVIYNEQFF.

There are a few counts of this clone. The V call is TRBV2, the J call TRBJ2-2; a possible D gene is TRBD2 (7 bases). V lost 7 bases and J lost 6, with 12 bases in between. In germline, CDR1 is SNHLY, CDR2 FYNNEI. CDR3 length: 13 residues. The CDR3 DNA follows: TGTGCCAGCAAATGGGGGGGCCCCGGGGAGCTGTTTTTT. Protein product: CASKWGGPGELFF. Combining the CDR3 with reference TRBV2 and TRBJ2-2 gives the whole variable domain EPEVTQTPSHQVTQMGQEVILRCVPISNHLYFYWYRQILGQKVEFLVSFYNNEISEKSEIFDDQFSVERPDGSNFTLKIRSTKLEDSAMYFCASKWGGPGELFFGEGSRLTVL.